This T cell receptor beta chain was observed in a study of CD8+CD57+ T cells in acquired aplastic anemia. CDR3 and TCR beta VDJ profiling relied on a genomic DNA template. TCRdb processed the reads anew with MiXCR; each CDR3 protein has one entry. The data contain about 81,000 distinct CDR3 sequences, around 44% of them singletons. V was trimmed by 5 bases and J by 0 bases, leaving 11 bases between them. The CDR3 is 13 amino acids. Germline lookup yields CDR1 GTSNPN and CDR2 SVGIG (reference sequence). This clonotype was observed at least ten times. The genes are TRBV30 and TRBJ2-7; maybe TRBD1 (5 bases). This TCR derives from a human donor in good health, serving as a control. The sample was sorted CD4+, CD8+, or CD8+CD57+ T cells (not recorded which) from PBMCs. CDR3 coding DNA: TGTGCCTGGTCCTGGGGCAGCTCCTACGAGCAGTACTTC. Translated, it gives CAWSWGSSYEQYF.